This TCR beta chain was recovered during a study of T cell changes during pregnancy in multiple sclerosis. This CDR3 has 14 residues. J gave up 7 bases and V 1 base, and 3 bases lay outside the gene matches. CDR1 is MGHRA and CDR2 is YSYEKL in the germline V gene. TCRdb's table, derived via immunoSEQ multiplex PCR, lists solely in-frame clones and lacks some. The sample lists about 42,000 clones; nearly 90% were seen once. This clonotype was sampled from a female donor with multiple sclerosis, enrolled in a pregnancy study. The sample was CD4+ T cells from peripheral blood mononuclear cells, taken after pregnancy. The rearrangement links TRBV4-1 to TRBJ1-1, with 10 bases matching TRBD1. The CDR3: CASSQVGQGVEAFF. The DNA for the CDR3 is TGCGCCAGCAGCCAAGTCGGACAGGGGGTTGAAGCTTTCTTT.